A single sample gave rise to the 29 T cell receptor beta chains below, sequenced in a study of early T cells in non-severe SARS-CoV-2 infection (dated by TCRdb to about 2021). The library came from 5' RACE. The sample was run on a NextSeq 500. The public reads were quality trimmed at Q25 with fastp and then assembled into clones with MiXCR by TCRdb, keeping productive beta chains. Records with the same CDR3 protein are collapsed into one entry carrying the most frequent genes and DNA. This sample holds tens of thousands of distinct CDR3 sequences; 2.9% were observed only once. The ten top clones hold roughly 0.7% of the sample. The sequenced sample was whole blood. The source is an adult who was a healthcare worker with PCR-confirmed SARS-CoV-2 infection or an uninfected control (not recorded which).

V usage is TRBV6-6 and J usage is TRBJ1-3; no reliable D call. The V end lost 7 bases, the J end lost 0 bases, and 10 bases lay between the germline ends. Germline values: CDR1 MNHNY, CDR2 SVGAGI (reference sequence). The CDR3 is made up of 14 amino acids. The CDR3 region has the DNA TGTGCCAGCAACCCGGGAATCTCTGGAAACACCATATATTTT. Its translation: CASNPGISGNTIYF.

This clonotype occurred a few times. The V call is TRBV10-1, the J call TRBJ2-1; the match to TRBD2 covers 9 bases. Germline V CDR1 and CDR2: WNHNN, SYGVQD (reference sequence). This CDR3 spans 15 amino acids. J gave up 8 bases and V 6 bases, and 11 bases lay outside the gene matches. CDR3 DNA: TGCGCCAGCAGCCCCAGGGGACTAGCTACCCATGAGCAGTTCTTC. As protein: CASSPRGLATHEQFF.

This clonotype was seen repeatedly, ten times or more. The V gene is TRBV7-8, the J gene TRBJ2-3, with D perhaps matching TRBD2 (6 bases). The CDR3 covers 19 residues. Germline V gene data show CDR1 as SGHVS and CDR2 as FQNEAQ. V gave up 6 bases and J gave up 0 bases, with 25 bases separating them. CDR3 loop: CASRNFGGLSGTSTDTQYF. DNA of the CDR3: TGTGCCAGCAGAAACTTCGGGGGACTTAGCGGAACTAGCACAGATACGCAGTATTTT.

Comment on this clonotype: This sequence may be a read error, since a much larger clone differs from it by one base. V and J are TRBV6-4 and TRBJ2-7; tentatively, D is TRBD1 or TRBD2 (6 bases each). The ends were cut back, 10 bases at V and 3 bases at J, with 22 bases in the middle. Germline V lookup: CDR1 MRHNA, CDR2 SNTAGT. This CDR3 contains 15 residues. The CDR3 DNA sequence: TGTGCCAACAGCGGACAAGGGGGGCCCATCTACGAGCAGTACGTC. It is translated as CANSGQGGPIYEQYV.

This clonotype was observed many times. V and J are TRBV21-1 and TRBJ2-7; no DNA check was done on the table's D call, TRBD1. TRBV21-1 is shown as a pseudogene. The CDR3 sequence is 17 residues long. CDR3 amino acids: CASSKAGRGPHSYEQYV. In DNA, the CDR3 is TGTGCCAGCAGCAAAGCGGGCCGGGGGCCCCACTCCTACGAGCAGTACGTC.

This clonotype showed up many times. The rearrangement uses TRBV23-1 and TRBJ2-2, with D possibly being TRBD2 (6 bases). TRBV23-1 is labeled an ORF, and its function is uncertain. This CDR3 spans 21 amino acids. Trimming removed 7 bases at V and 1 base at J, with 31 bases between. The CDR3 region has the DNA TGCGCCAGCATCGGGGTATTCCGGGACTTACTTGGGAAGAGGAACACCGGGGAGCTGTTTTTT. Translation: CASIGVFRDLLGKRNTGELFF.

This clonotype has a count of ten or more. The V call is TRBV7-9, the J call TRBJ2-3; 7 nucleotides line up with TRBD2. The CDR3 runs 16 residues. V gave up 1 base and J gave up 2 bases; unmatched junction bases: 6. In germline, CDR1 is SEHNR, CDR2 FQNEAQ (reference sequence). CDR3 DNA sequence: TGTGCCAGCAGCTTAGAAGTCGGGGGGACCACAGATACGCAGTATTTT. As protein: CASSLEVGGTTDTQYF.

This clonotype has ten or more counts. The chain uses TRBV6-5 and TRBJ1-1; D remains ambiguous. Germline V gene sequence: CDR1 MNHEY, CDR2 SVGAGI. The CDR3 is 15 amino acids. V was pared by 3 bases and J by 0 bases, with 11 bases between. CDR3 in amino acids: CASSYFGGVNTEAFF. The DNA of the CDR3 is TGTGCCAGCAGTTATTTTGGTGGGGTGAACACTGAAGCTTTCTTT.

In its sample, this clonotype is medium-sized. The gene calls are TRBV12-3 or TRBV12-4 and TRBJ1-1, with 10 bases aligning to TRBD1. The CDR3 totals 16 residues. V was pared by 5 bases and J by 1 base, with 7 bases of the junction left unmatched. CDR3: CASSPGQGEGNTEAFF. The CDR3 region has the DNA TGTGCCAGCAGTCCTGGACAGGGGGAGGGGAACACTGAAGCTTTCTTT.

This clonotype was seen repeatedly, ten times or more. The chain uses TRBV7-9 and TRBJ2-5, with D perhaps assigned TRBD1 or TRBD2 (5 bases each). Germline V gene data show CDR1 as SEHNR and CDR2 as FQNEAQ (reference sequence). This CDR3 is built from 13 residues. The V gene lost 6 bases and the J gene lost 4 bases, with 12 bases spanning the gap. The DNA for the CDR3 is TGTGCCAGCAGGTCCGGGGCCAGAGAGACCCAGTACTTC. This gives the protein CASRSGARETQYF.

This clonotype occurred many times. The V call is TRBV13, the J call TRBJ2-3; no definite D call. Trimming took 2 bases from V and 7 from J, leaving 7 bases between them. The CDR3 covers 12 residues. CDR1 and CDR2 (germline): PRHDT, FYEKMQ (reference sequence). The CDR3: CASSLLAYTQYF. The CDR3 nucleotides read TGTGCCAGCAGCTTATTGGCCTATACGCAGTATTTT.

This clonotype was recorded at least ten times. The V and J genes are TRBV7-6 and TRBJ1-1; possibly TRBD1 for D (5 bases). Germline CDR1 and CDR2: SGHVS and FNYEAQ. CDR3 length: 15 amino acids. The V and J ends lost 5 bases and 5 bases respectively, with 18 bases between them. CDR3 bases: TGTGCCAGCAGCAATCAATGGGGGAAGGGTACTGAAGCTTTCTTT. Its translation is CASSNQWGKGTEAFF.

In this sample, this clonotype turned up many times. V and J are TRBV6-1 and TRBJ2-1; D is tentatively TRBD1 or TRBD2 (5 bases each). The CDR3 covers 15 residues. V was shortened by 7 bases and J by 0 bases, with 13 bases between the two germline ends. From germline, CDR1 is MNHNS and CDR2 SASEGT. In nucleotides, the CDR3 is TGTGCCAGCACAAAGGGGACGATCTCCTACAATGAGCAGTTCTTC. It translates to CASTKGTISYNEQFF.

Ten or more counts support this clonotype. The chain employs TRBV11-2 and TRBJ2-2; a weak D match, TRBD2 (5 bases). This CDR3 comprises 15 residues. Germline V gives CDR1 SGHAT, CDR2 FQNNGV. V was pared by 0 bases and J by 6 bases, with 11 bases between. CDR3 in amino acids: CASSLERVIAGELFF. The CDR3 nucleotides are TGTGCCAGCAGCTTAGAGCGGGTGATCGCCGGGGAGCTGTTTTTT.

Ten or more counts support this clonotype. V usage is TRBV6-5 and J usage is TRBJ1-1, with D unclear. The V gene lost 2 bases and the J gene lost 4 bases, with 5 bases spanning the gap. Germline values: CDR1 MNHEY, CDR2 SVGAGI. The CDR3 is 12 residues long. CDR3 in amino acids: CASSYDGTEAFF. In nucleotides, the CDR3 is TGTGCCAGCAGTTACGATGGCACTGAAGCTTTCTTT.

This clonotype was detected a few times. This rearrangement joins TRBV24-1 to TRBJ2-1; TRBD1 is a possible D gene (6 bases). Germline V gene sequence: CDR1 KGHDR, CDR2 SFDVKD. CDR3 length: 16 amino acids. V was trimmed by 3 bases and J by 0 bases, leaving 11 bases between them. CDR3 protein: CATSDGGRGSYNEQFF. In DNA form, the CDR3 reads TGTGCCACCAGTGATGGGGGCAGGGGCTCCTACAATGAGCAGTTCTTC.

This clonotype showed up many times. The CDR3 spells CASSRAGGSAGELFF. CDR3 nucleotides: TGTGCCAGCAGCCGAGCGGGGGGGTCGGCCGGGGAGCTGTTTTTT. This sequence joins TRBV7-2 and TRBJ2-2; 10 bases are shared with TRBD2. The germline V gene encodes CDR1 SGHTA and CDR2 FQGNSA. The V segment lost 5 bases and the J segment 6 bases; nucleotides outside the gene matches: 6. This CDR3 is 15 amino acids long.

This clonotype came up many times. The chain combines TRBV14 with TRBJ2-2; D is unclear. This CDR3 has 16 residues. CDR1 SGHDN and CDR2 FVKESK come from the germline V gene. V lost 0 bases to trimming and J lost 0 bases, with 8 bases between them. CDR3 nucleotides: TGTGCCAGCAGCCAAGATGGAGAGTCGAACACCGGGGAGCTGTTTTTT. It codes for CASSQDGESNTGELFF.

This clonotype was observed many times. CDR3 in DNA: TGTGCCAGCAGCTTGGCGGGAACTAGCGATACGCAGTATTTT. It encodes CASSLAGTSDTQYF. V gene TRBV5-6 combines with J gene TRBJ2-3, with a weak D call TRBD2 (6 bases). The CDR3 contains 14 residues. Trimming pared 0 bases from V and 6 bases from J, leaving 11 bases between. Germline-derived CDR1 and CDR2 are SGHDT and YYEEEE.

This clonotype appeared many times. The genes are TRBV5-4 and TRBJ2-4; D perhaps matches TRBD1 (7 bases). The CDR3 has 17 residues. Trimming left V 4 bases short and J 1 base short, with 18 bases between. Germline CDR1 and CDR2: SGHNT and YYREEE (reference sequence). This CDR3 reads CASSGGLTGRAKNIQYF. The CDR3 DNA reads as TGTGCCAGCAGCGGTGGGTTGACAGGGAGGGCCAAAAACATTCAGTACTTC. Supplemented by reference TRBV5-4 and TRBJ2-4, the full variable domain reads ETGVTQSPTHLIKTRGQQVTLRCSSQSGHNTVSWYQQALGQGPQFIFQYYREEENGRGNFPPRFSGLQFPNYSSELNVNALELDDSALYLCASSGGLTGRAKNIQYFGAGTRLSVL.

In its sample, this clonotype was seen once. CDR3: CASSSRIPGELFF. CDR3 in DNA: TGTGCCAGCAGCTCACGGATTCCCGGGGAGCTGTTTTTT. The chain recombines TRBV7-3 with TRBJ2-2; D is uncertain. This CDR3 region has 13 residues. The germline gives CDR1 SGHTA, CDR2 FQGTGA. Trimming cost V 4 bases and J 6 bases, with 9 bases left between them.

This clonotype was detected ten times or more. This chain joins TRBV3-1 and TRBJ2-1, with D tentatively TRBD2 (5 bases). Trimming took 7 bases from V and 3 from J, leaving 16 bases between them. The CDR3 is made up of 15 amino acids. Germline lookup yields CDR1 LGHDT and CDR2 YNNKEL (reference sequence). The CDR3 is CASTLRFGSYNEQFF. CDR3 bases: TGTGCCAGCACTCTACGATTTGGGAGCTACAATGAGCAGTTCTTC.

At least ten counts were recorded for this clonotype. The V gene is TRBV20-1, the J gene TRBJ1-5; maybe TRBD1 (5 bases). Looked up from germline, CDR1 is DFQATT and CDR2 is SNEGSKA (reference sequence). Trimming left V 6 bases short and J 5 bases short, with 17 bases between. The CDR3 has 14 residues. CDR3 DNA: TGCAGTGCGGGGGTGAGGCAGGGTTATCAGCCCCAGCATTTT. Amino acids: CSAGVRQGYQPQHF.

At least ten counts were recorded for this clonotype. The rearrangement joins TRBV12-3 or TRBV12-4 to TRBJ2-3, with TRBD2 matching 13 bases. The CDR3 runs 16 residues. The trim removed 6 bases at V and 4 bases at J, leaving 7 bases unmatched. Written as DNA, the CDR3 is TGTGCCAGCAGCCAACTAGCGGGGGGGCGGCCAGATACGCAGTATTTT. This translates into CASSQLAGGRPDTQYF.

The CDR3 reads CASSLDRAYNEQFF. The DNA of the CDR3 is TGTGCCAGCAGCTTGGACAGGGCGTACAATGAGCAGTTCTTC. The chain employs TRBV5-5 and TRBJ2-1, with D maybe TRBD1 (6 bases). V lost 0 bases and J lost 4, with 8 bases in between. The CDR3 extends over 14 amino acids. CDR1 and CDR2 (germline): SGHKS, YYEKEE (reference sequence).

Ten or more counts support this clonotype. The rearrangement joins TRBV12-3 or TRBV12-4 to TRBJ1-1, with unresolved D. The CDR3 is made up of 15 amino acids. The V end was cut by 5 bases, the J end by 1 base, with 14 bases between. CDR3 region: CASSPLMSGNTEAFF. CDR3 sequence (DNA): TGTGCCAGCAGTCCGTTAATGAGTGGGAACACTGAAGCTTTCTTT.

In its sample, this clonotype was seen many times. This chain links TRBV1 with TRBJ1-2; TRBD1, the table's D call, was not compared with the DNA. TRBV1 is designated a pseudogene. This CDR3 comprises 15 residues. CDR3 sequence (DNA): TGCACCAGCAGCCAAGATTACCAGGGGCGCGGAGGCTACACCTTC. This gives the protein CTSSQDYQGRGGYTF.

This clonotype showed up many times. The genes are TRBV25-1 and TRBJ1-2, with TRBD1 matching over 11 bases. V shed 2 bases, J shed 7 bases, and the junction held 9 bases outside the gene matches. The CDR3 is 16 amino acids. The V gene's germline CDR1 is MGHDK and CDR2 SYGVNS. The CDR3 sequence: CASSERGTGGTGGYTF. The CDR3 DNA is TGTGCCAGCAGTGAAAGAGGGACAGGGGGTACCGGTGGCTACACCTTC.

The chain carries TRBV4-2 and TRBJ2-1; no clear D gene. V was cut by 3 bases and J by 4 bases, with 7 bases left in between. This CDR3 spans 13 amino acids. CDR1 LGHNA and CDR2 YNFKEQ come from the germline V gene. The CDR3 protein is CASSQIPYNEQFF. As DNA, the CDR3 is TGTGCCAGCAGCCAGATCCCTTACAATGAGCAGTTCTTC.